These 21 T cell receptor beta chains were all obtained from the same sample, sequenced in a study of T cells after posttransplantation cyclophosphamide (dated by TCRdb to between 2015 and 2016). The library was generated by the immunoSEQ multiplex PCR assay. Imported from immuneACCESS, the table was reduced by TCRdb to in-frame sequences with V and J called. These copies leave out some clones; in studies compared against another copy, an unresolved V gene accounts for under half, and the cause of the remainder is not known. The sample has some 870 clones on record, with no singletons. In total, the top ten clones hold roughly 23% of the sample. The treatment or condition label, read with the paper, signifies: high-dose cyclophosphamide on days +3 and +4 as single-agent GVHD prophylaxis. For conditioning, the PTCy patients got busulfan and fludarabine, then a related or unrelated marrow graft, followed by cyclophosphamide on days +3 and +4.

Sample: PBMCs, taken after allogeneic stem cell transplant with posttransplant cyclophosphamide. The receptors were gathered from a young adult male patient who received an allogeneic stem cell transplant from a related donor, was CMV-positive, and had no GVHD. After a transplant, some of the T cells may come from the graft donor.

This clone is medium-sized (0.01 to 0.1%) in the sample. At one of its ends the junction is not consistent with the germline gene, which may arise from a read error. This chain links TRBV7-9 with TRBJ1-1, with TRBD1 as a possible D gene (6 bases). The CDR3 totals 15 residues. Germline CDR1 is SEHNR and CDR2 is FQNEAQ (reference sequence). CDR3 DNA sequence: TGTGCCAGCAGCTTAGAGGGGGAACTGAACACTAAAGCTTTCTTT. This gives the protein CASSLEGELNTKAFF.

This clone is medium-sized within its sample. The chain employs TRBV28 and TRBJ2-7, with D possibly being TRBD1 (6 bases). V was cut by 9 bases and J by 1 base, with 22 bases left in between. There are 16 residues in the CDR3. The V gene's germline CDR1 is MDHEN and CDR2 SYDVKM. CDR3 loop: CASVPPTQQGSYEQYF. CDR3 DNA: TGTGCCAGTGTTCCCCCGACCCAACAGGGATCCTACGAGCAGTACTTC.

The rearrangement joins TRBV12-5 to TRBJ2-5; D not resolved. V was clipped by 3 bases and J by 4 bases, with 6 bases between them. From germline, CDR1 is LGHNT and CDR2 FRNRAP. The CDR3 is made up of 12 amino acids. CDR3 DNA: TGTGCTAGTGGTTTAGATAGAGAGACCCAGTACTTC. It is translated as CASGLDRETQYF.

By share, this clone counts as medium-sized (0.01 to 0.1%). The gene calls are TRBV19 and TRBJ2-7; 12 bases align to TRBD2. The length of the CDR3 is 18 residues. CDR1 LNHDA and CDR2 SQIVND come from the germline V gene (reference sequence). V was clipped by 6 bases and J by 0 bases; unmatched bases: 12. The CDR3 nucleotides are TGTGCCAGTAGACCCCACGGCCTAGCGGGAGGGAGCTCCTACGAGCAGTACTTC. It specifies CASRPHGLAGGSSYEQYF.

By share, this clone ranks as medium-sized. V gene TRBV7-3 combines with J gene TRBJ2-3, with 8 bases aligning to TRBD2. This CDR3 spans 14 amino acids. V shed 5 bases, J shed 4 bases, and the junction held 5 bases outside the gene matches. Germline CDR1 reads SGHTA; CDR2 reads FQGTGA. The CDR3 region is CASSLSGSSDTQYF. The CDR3 nucleotides are TGTGCCAGCAGCCTAAGCGGGAGCTCAGATACGCAGTATTTT.

By frequency in the sample, this clone is medium-sized. The chain combines TRBV6-1 with TRBJ2-1, with TRBD2 as a possible D gene (5 bases). This CDR3 region has 12 residues. V gave up 4 bases and J gave up 8 bases, with 9 bases separating them. Germline V gene lookup returns CDR1 MNHNS and CDR2 SASEGT. The CDR3 region has the DNA TGTGCCAGCAGTGGAGATAGCGATGAGCAGTTCTTC. Translating gives CASSGDSDEQFF.

Ten or more counts support this clone. V gene TRBV5-5 combines with J gene TRBJ2-5, with 9 bases that match TRBD1. The CDR3 spans 15 residues. V lost 4 bases to trimming and J lost 2 bases; unmatched junction nucleotides: 6. In germline, CDR1 is SGHKS, CDR2 YYEKEE (reference sequence). Here the CDR3 DNA reads TGTGCCAGCAGCGTAGGGACAGGGCGGCAAGAGACCCAGTACTTC. Protein: CASSVGTGRQETQYF.

This clone was found many times. V is TRBV30 and J is TRBJ2-2; 9 bases fit TRBD1. The CDR3 is 16 residues long. V lost 4 bases and J lost 4; bases outside the gene matches: 10. CDR1 is GTSNPN and CDR2 is SVGIG in the germline V gene (reference sequence). CDR3 in amino acids: CAWKSPGQGSTGELFF. The CDR3 DNA is TGTGCCTGGAAATCCCCGGGACAGGGAAGCACCGGGGAGCTGTTTTTT.

By sample share, this clone is medium-sized. The genes are TRBV6-6 and TRBJ1-3, with TRBD1 identical over 9 bases. The CDR3 has 16 residues. V dropped 3 bases and J dropped 0; count of bases not matched to a gene: 3. Germline CDR1 MNHNY, CDR2 SVGAGI (reference sequence). The CDR3 reads CASSYDRGSSGNTIYF. The CDR3 DNA is TGTGCCAGCAGTTATGACAGGGGGAGCTCTGGAAACACCATATATTTT.

In its sample, this clone is medium-sized. The chain couples TRBV10-3 to TRBJ2-2; 9 bases agree with TRBD2. The CDR3 totals 15 residues. Trimming cost V 10 bases and J 2 bases; bases outside gene matches: 8. CDR1 is ENHRY, CDR2 SYGVKD, per germline. The chain's CDR3 is CATNLAGLNTGELFF. The CDR3 DNA reads TGTGCCACGAACCTAGCGGGACTAAACACCGGGGAGCTGTTTTTT.

In its sample, this clone ranks as medium-sized. The chain employs TRBV19 and TRBJ2-1, with TRBD1 matching over 8 bases. The CDR3 totals 16 residues. With V trimmed by 7 bases and J by 4 bases, 12 bases remained unmatched. Germline lookup yields CDR1 LNHDA and CDR2 SQIVND (reference sequence). CDR3 amino acids: CASNPKDRALYNEQFF. The DNA of the CDR3 is TGTGCCAGTAACCCCAAGGACAGGGCCTTATACAATGAGCAGTTCTTC.

This clone counts as medium-sized. The J gene is TRBJ2-1, the V gene TRBV7-9; 10 nucleotides match TRBD2. CDR1 and CDR2 from the germline V gene are SEHNR and FQNEAQ (reference sequence). The V gene end was trimmed by 5 bases and the J gene end by 7 bases; junction bases not matched to a gene: 11. This CDR3 has 16 residues. The CDR3 DNA reads TGTGCCAGCAGCATCACACCGGGACTAGCGAGGAATGAGCAGTTCTTC. This encodes CASSITPGLARNEQFF.

In its sample, this clone ranks as medium-sized. The rearrangement joins TRBV29-1 to TRBJ1-1; perhaps TRBD1 as D (5 bases). In germline, CDR1 is SQVTM, CDR2 ANQGSEA. V lost 8 bases and J 8 bases, leaving 15 bases between the germline ends. The CDR3 is 11 residues long. The CDR3 spells CSPGGVDEAFF. The CDR3 DNA follows: TGCAGCCCGGGGGGGGTGGACGAAGCTTTCTTT.

Sample share makes this clone medium-sized. J is TRBJ2-5 and V is TRBV7-9; 7 nucleotides align to TRBD2. V gave up 4 bases and J gave up 3 bases; unmatched junction bases: 8. Germline lookup yields CDR1 SEHNR and CDR2 FQNEAQ (reference sequence). This CDR3 comprises 15 residues. CDR3 in amino acids: CASSSPWSGEETQYF. The CDR3 nucleotides read TGTGCCAGCAGCTCCCCGTGGAGCGGGGAAGAGACCCAGTACTTC.

By share, this clone ranks as medium-sized (0.01 to 0.1%). The genes are TRBV5-1 and TRBJ2-2; 8 bases agree with TRBD1. The CDR3 is 15 residues long. V dropped 4 bases and J dropped 1; count of bases not matched to a gene: 3. Germline CDR1 is SGHRS and CDR2 is YFSETQ. This chain's CDR3 is CASSPGQGNTGELFF. The CDR3 bases are TGCGCCAGCAGCCCAGGACAGGGGAACACCGGGGAGCTGTTTTTT.

In its sample, this clone ranks as medium-sized. This chain links TRBV10-3 with TRBJ2-7, with D possibly being TRBD2 (5 bases). The V end lost 6 bases, the J end lost 4 bases, and 19 bases lay between the germline ends. Per germline, CDR1 ENHRY and CDR2 SYGVKD. The CDR3 covers 15 residues. The CDR3 protein is CAISPSGVKGYEQYF. The CDR3 coding sequence is TGTGCCATCAGCCCCAGCGGAGTTAAGGGATACGAGCAGTACTTC.

This clone is judged medium-sized. The chain links TRBV2 to TRBJ1-2, with D tentatively TRBD1 (5 bases). Deletions cut 2 bases from V and 8 bases from J, with 18 bases between. Germline V lookup: CDR1 SNHLY, CDR2 FYNNEI. CDR3 length equals 15 residues. The CDR3 reads CASSERVKGLWGYTF. The CDR3 nucleotides are TGTGCCAGCAGTGAACGAGTTAAGGGGCTCTGGGGCTACACCTTC.

The table lists this clone with many counts. The V and J genes are TRBV6-6 and TRBJ2-6, with D maybe TRBD1 (6 bases). Germline-derived CDR1 and CDR2 are MNHNY and SVGAGI (reference sequence). V was shortened by 2 bases and J by 0 bases, with 8 bases between the two germline ends. This CDR3 region has 16 residues. The CDR3: CASSYGTNSGANVLTF. The CDR3 nucleotides are TGTGCCAGCAGTTACGGGACAAACTCTGGGGCCAACGTCCTGACTTTC.

This clone is large by share. The V call is TRBV28, the J call TRBJ1-3; 8 bases fit TRBD1. Per germline, CDR1 MDHEN and CDR2 SYDVKM. Trimming cost V 3 bases and J 0 bases; bases outside gene matches: 7. The CDR3 sequence is 17 residues long. The CDR3 sequence is CASSFARTGISGNTIYF. CDR3 DNA sequence: TGTGCCAGCAGTTTTGCCCGGACAGGGATCTCTGGAAACACCATATATTTT.

This clone was counted many times. The chain has TRBV7-2 and TRBJ2-5; D perhaps matches TRBD1 (5 bases). There are 14 residues in the CDR3. From germline, CDR1 is SGHTA and CDR2 FQGNSA. Trimming took off 6 bases at V and 5 bases at J, with 16 bases between the two ends. The chain's CDR3 is CASSPLGVTETQYF. In nucleotides, the CDR3 is TGTGCCAGCAGTCCCCTAGGGGTGACGGAGACCCAGTACTTC.

Sample share makes this clone large. V gene TRBV19 combines with J gene TRBJ1-1; possibly TRBD1 for D (5 bases). Trimming removed 3 bases from V and 2 bases from J, with 16 bases in between. The CDR3 length is 16 residues. The germline gives CDR1 LNHDA, CDR2 SQIVND (reference sequence). CDR3 in amino acids: CASSIGGGDFNTEAFF. CDR3 in DNA: TGTGCCAGTAGTATCGGGGGGGGAGACTTTAACACTGAAGCTTTCTTT.